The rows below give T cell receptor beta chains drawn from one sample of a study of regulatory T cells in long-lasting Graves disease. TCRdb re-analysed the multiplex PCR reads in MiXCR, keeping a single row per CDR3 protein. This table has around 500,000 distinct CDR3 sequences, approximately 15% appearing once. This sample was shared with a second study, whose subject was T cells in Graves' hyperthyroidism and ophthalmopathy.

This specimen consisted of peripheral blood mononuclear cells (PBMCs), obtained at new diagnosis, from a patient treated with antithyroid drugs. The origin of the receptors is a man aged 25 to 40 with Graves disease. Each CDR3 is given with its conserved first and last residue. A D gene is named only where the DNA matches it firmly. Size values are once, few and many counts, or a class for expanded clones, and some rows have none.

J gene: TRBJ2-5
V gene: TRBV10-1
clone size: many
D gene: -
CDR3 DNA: TGCGCCAGCAGGAACGGAGAGACCCAGTACTTC
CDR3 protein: CASRNGETQYF

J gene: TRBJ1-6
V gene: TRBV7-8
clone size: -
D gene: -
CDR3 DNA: TGTGCCAGCAGCCCGGGGTATAATTCACCCCTCCACTTT
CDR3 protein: CASSPGYNSPLHF

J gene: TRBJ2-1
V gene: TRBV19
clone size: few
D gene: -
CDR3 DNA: TGTGCCAGTAGTATTAGGGAGAACGAGAATGAGCAGTTCTTC
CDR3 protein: CASSIRENENEQFF

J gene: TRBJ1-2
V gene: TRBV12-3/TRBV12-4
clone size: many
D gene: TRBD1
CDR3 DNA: TGTGCCAGCAGAAGAGACAGGGCCTATGGCTACACCTTC
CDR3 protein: CASRRDRAYGYTF

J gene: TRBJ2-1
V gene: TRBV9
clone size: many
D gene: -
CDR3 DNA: TGTGCCAGCACGAGAGCTAATGAGCAGTTCTTC
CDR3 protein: CASTRANEQFF

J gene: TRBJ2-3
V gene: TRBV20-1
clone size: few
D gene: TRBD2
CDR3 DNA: TGCAGTGCTAGAGTCCTCAGGACTAGCGGGGCCATTAGCACAGATATGCAGTATTTT
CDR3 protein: CSARVLRTSGAISTDMQYF

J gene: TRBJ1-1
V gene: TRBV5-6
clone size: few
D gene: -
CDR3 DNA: TGTGCCAGCAGCCTATTGGACAGCACAGGTGCTGAAGCTTTCTTT
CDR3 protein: CASSLLDSTGAEAFF

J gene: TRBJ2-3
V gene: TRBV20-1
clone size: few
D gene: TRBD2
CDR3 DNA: TGCAGTGCTTTACTCCTAGCGGGAGGGAAAGATACGCAGTATTTT
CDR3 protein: CSALLLAGGKDTQYF

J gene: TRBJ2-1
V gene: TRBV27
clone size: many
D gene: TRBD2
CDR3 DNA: TGTGCCAGCAGTGCCCGACTAGCGGGAGTCGCTGAGCAGTTCTTC
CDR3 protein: CASSARLAGVAEQFF

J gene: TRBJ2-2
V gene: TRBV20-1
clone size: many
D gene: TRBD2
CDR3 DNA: TGCAGTGCTAGCCAACTGCTAGCGGGAGTGGCCGGGGAGCTGTTTTTT
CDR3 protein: CSASQLLAGVAGELFF

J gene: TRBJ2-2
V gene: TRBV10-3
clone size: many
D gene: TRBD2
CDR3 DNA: TGTGCCATCCGGACGGGACTAGCGGTCACCGGGGAGCTGTTTTTT
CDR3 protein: CAIRTGLAVTGELFF

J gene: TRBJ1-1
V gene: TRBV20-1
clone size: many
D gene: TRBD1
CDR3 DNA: TGCAGGACACACCCCCCGGGACAGGGCTCCTTTGAAGCTTTCTTT
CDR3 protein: CRTHPPGQGSFEAFF

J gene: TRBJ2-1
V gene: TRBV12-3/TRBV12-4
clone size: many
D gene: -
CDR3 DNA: TGTGCCAGCACCTCGGCCCTAGTTCTAGGGGGGGATGAGCAGTTCTTC
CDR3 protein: CASTSALVLGGDEQFF

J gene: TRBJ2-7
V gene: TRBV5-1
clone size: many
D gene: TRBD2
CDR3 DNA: TGCGCCAGCAGCTTAGGAAGCGGGACCTACTACGAGCAGTACTTC
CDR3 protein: CASSLGSGTYYEQYF

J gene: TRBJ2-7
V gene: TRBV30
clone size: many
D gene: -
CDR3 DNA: TGTGCCTGGAGTTTAGAATCCGGGCTCGAGCAGTACTTC
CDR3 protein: CAWSLESGLEQYF

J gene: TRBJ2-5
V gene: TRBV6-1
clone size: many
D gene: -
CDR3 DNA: TGTGCCACCACCCTAGAGTACCAAGAGACCCAGTACTTC
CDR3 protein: CATTLEYQETQYF

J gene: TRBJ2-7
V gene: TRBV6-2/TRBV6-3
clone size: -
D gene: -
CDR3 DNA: TGTGCCAGCAGTTCGAGGTCGAGCACACCCTACGAGCAGTACTTC
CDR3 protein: CASSSRSSTPYEQYF

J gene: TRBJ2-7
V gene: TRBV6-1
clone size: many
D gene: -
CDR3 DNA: TGTGCCAGCAGTGGAAGGGGAGGCTACGAGCAGTACTTC
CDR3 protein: CASSGRGGYEQYF

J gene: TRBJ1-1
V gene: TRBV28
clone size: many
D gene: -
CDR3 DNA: TGTGCCAGCAGTTTAGGGGGGGCGCCCTCTTGGGCTTTCTTT
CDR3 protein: CASSLGGAPSWAFF

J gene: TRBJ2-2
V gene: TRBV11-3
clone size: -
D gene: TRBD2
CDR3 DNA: TGTGCCAGCAGCTTAGAGGGGTCATCTGGGACTAGTGAGCTGTTTTTT
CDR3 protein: CASSLEGSSGTSELFF

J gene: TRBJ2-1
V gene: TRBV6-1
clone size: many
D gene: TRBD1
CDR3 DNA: TGTGCCAGCAGACCTGACAGGGGGTTCCCCTCCTACAATGAGCAGTTCTTC
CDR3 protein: CASRPDRGFPSYNEQFF

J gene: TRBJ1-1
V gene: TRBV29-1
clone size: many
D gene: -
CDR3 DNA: TGCAGCGTTGATCAAGGTGAGAACACTGAAGCTTTCTTT
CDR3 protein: CSVDQGENTEAFF

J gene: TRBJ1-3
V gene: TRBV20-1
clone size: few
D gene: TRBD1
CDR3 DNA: TGCAGTGCTAGAACCACAGGGGGTCCTCTCTCTGGAAACACCATATATTTT
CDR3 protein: CSARTTGGPLSGNTIYF

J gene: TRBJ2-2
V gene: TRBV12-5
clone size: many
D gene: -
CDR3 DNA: TGTGCTAGTGCCGCGCGGGAAATCGGGGAGCTGTTTTTT
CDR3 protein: CASAAREIGELFF

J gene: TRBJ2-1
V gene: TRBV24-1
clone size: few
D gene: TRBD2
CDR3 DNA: TGTGCCACCAGTGATTTCCTCCCTAGCGGGAGCTCTTACAATGAGCAGTTCTTC
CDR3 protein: CATSDFLPSGSSYNEQFF

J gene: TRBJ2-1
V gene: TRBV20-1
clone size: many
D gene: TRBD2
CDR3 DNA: TGCAGTGCTAGAGTTAGCGGGATTGAGCAGTTCTTC
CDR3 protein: CSARVSGIEQFF

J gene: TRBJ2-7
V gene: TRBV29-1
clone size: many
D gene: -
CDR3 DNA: TGCAGCGTTGGCGAAGGCCTTTACGAGCAGTACTTC
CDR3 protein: CSVGEGLYEQYF

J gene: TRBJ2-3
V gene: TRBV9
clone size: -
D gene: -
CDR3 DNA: TGTGCCAGCAGCGTAGTGGCCAGAAGCACAGATACGCAGTATTTT
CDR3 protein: CASSVVARSTDTQYF

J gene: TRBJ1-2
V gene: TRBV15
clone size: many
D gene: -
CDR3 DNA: TGTGCCACCAGCAACCGGCAGATCAGTCAGGTCTATGGCTACACCTTC
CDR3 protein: CATSNRQISQVYGYTF

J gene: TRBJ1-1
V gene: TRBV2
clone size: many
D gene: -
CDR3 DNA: TGTGCCAGCATAGCCACTGAAGCTTTCTTT
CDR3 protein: CASIATEAFF

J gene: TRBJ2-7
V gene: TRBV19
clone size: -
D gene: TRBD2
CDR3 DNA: TGTGCCAGTAGCCCCCAGGGACTAGCCTACGAGCAGTACTTC
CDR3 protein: CASSPQGLAYEQYF

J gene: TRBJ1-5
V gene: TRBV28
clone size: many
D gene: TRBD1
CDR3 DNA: TGTGCCAGCAATCCCGGACAGGGGTCTTATAGCAATCAGCCCCAGCATTTT
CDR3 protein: CASNPGQGSYSNQPQHF

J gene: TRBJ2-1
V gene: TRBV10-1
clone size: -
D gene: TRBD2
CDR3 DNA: TGCGCCAGCAGTGGACCGACTAGCGGGAGAAAAAATGAGCAGTTCTTC
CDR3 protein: CASSGPTSGRKNEQFF

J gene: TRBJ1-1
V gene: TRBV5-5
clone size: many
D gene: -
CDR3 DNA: TGTGCCAGCAGCTTGGACGGACAGAGTAACACTGAAGCTTTCTTT
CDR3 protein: CASSLDGQSNTEAFF

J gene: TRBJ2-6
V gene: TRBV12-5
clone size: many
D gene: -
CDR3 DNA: TGTGCTAGTGGTTTGGGAGTCTCTGGGGCCAACGTCCTGACTTTC
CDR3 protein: CASGLGVSGANVLTF

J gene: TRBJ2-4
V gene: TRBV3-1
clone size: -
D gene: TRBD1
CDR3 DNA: TGTGCCAGCAGCCGGACCCAGACAGGGTGGCCGAACATTCAGTACTTC
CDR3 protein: CASSRTQTGWPNIQYF

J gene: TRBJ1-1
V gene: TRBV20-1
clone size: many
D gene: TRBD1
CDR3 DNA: TGCAGTGCTCCAACCCAGGGGGCGGTTACTGAAGCTTTCTTT
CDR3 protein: CSAPTQGAVTEAFF

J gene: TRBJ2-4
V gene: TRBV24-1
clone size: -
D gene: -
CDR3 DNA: TGTGCCACCAGTGATTTGTTGTGGTACCACAAAAACATTCAGTACTTC
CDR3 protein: CATSDLLWYHKNIQYF

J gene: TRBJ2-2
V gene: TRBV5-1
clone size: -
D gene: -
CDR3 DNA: TGTGCCAGCAGCGTGGGGAGGAAGAACACCGGGGAGCTGTTTTTT
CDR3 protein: CASSVGRKNTGELFF

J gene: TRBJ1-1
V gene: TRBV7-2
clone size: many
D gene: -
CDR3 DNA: TGTGCCAGCAGCTTAATGAGAGACACTGAAGCTTTCTTT
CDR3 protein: CASSLMRDTEAFF

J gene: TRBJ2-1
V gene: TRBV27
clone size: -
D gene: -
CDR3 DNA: TGTGCCAGCAGTTTAGCGGGGATCCCCTTCGGTGAGCAGTTCTTC
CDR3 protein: CASSLAGIPFGEQFF

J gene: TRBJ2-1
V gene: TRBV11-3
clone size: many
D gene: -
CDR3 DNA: TGTGCCAGCAGCTTAGAAGGGCAGAGCTCCTACAATGAGCAGTTCTTC
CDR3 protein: CASSLEGQSSYNEQFF

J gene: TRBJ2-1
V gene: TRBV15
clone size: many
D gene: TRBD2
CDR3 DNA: TGTGCCACCAGAGGGGCAGGGAGGGCTGAGCAGTTCTTC
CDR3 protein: CATRGAGRAEQFF

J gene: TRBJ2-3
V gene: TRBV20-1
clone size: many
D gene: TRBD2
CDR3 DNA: TGCAGTGTTCGTGTTGCGGGAGGATGGACAGATACGCAGTATTTT
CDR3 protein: CSVRVAGGWTDTQYF

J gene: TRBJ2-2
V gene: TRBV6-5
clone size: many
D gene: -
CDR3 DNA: TGTGCCAGCAGTTACTCCTCATTGGGTGCCACCGGGGAGCTGTTTTTT
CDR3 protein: CASSYSSLGATGELFF

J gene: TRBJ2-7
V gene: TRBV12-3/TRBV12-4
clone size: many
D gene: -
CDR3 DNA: TGTGCCAGCAGTTCTAAGGGCACCTACGAGCAGTACTTC
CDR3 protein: CASSSKGTYEQYF

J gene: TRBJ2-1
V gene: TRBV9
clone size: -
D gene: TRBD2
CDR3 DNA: TGTGCCAGCAGCCTTGCGGGACTAGCGTATGAGCAGTTCTTC
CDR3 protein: CASSLAGLAYEQFF

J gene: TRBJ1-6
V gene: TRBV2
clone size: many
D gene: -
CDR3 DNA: TGTGCCAGCAGTGAAGCACGGGGAAATTCACCCCTCCACTTT
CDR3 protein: CASSEARGNSPLHF

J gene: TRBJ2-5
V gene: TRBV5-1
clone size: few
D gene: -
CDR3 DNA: TGCGCCAGCAAGGAGGGGGGCCAGGAGACCCAGTACTTC
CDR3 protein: CASKEGGQETQYF

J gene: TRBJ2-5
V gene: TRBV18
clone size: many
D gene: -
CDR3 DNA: TGTGCCAGCTCACCAAACAGGTTCCCAGAGACCCAGTACTTC
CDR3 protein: CASSPNRFPETQYF

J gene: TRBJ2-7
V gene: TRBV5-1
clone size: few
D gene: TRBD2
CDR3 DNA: TGCGCCAGCAGCTTGATATCTAGCGGGAGGCCTGTTCGGGAGCAGTACTTC
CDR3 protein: CASSLISSGRPVREQYF

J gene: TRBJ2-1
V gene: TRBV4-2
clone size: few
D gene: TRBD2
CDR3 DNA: TGTGCCAGCAGCCAAGGTGGTCCTAGCGGGAGGGACAATGAGCAGTTCTTC
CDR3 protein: CASSQGGPSGRDNEQFF